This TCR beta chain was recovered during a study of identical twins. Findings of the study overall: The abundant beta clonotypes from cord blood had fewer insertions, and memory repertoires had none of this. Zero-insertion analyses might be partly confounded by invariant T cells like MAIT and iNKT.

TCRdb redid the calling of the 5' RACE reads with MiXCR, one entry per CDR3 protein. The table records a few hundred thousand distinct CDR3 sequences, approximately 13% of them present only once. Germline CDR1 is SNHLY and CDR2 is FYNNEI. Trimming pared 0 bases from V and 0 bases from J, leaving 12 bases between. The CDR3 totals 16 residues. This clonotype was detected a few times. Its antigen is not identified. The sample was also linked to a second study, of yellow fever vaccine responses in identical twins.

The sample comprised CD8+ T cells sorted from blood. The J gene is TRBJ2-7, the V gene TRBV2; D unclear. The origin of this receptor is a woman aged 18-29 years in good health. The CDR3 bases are TGTGCCAGCAGTGAAGCGCTCGCCAGGTACTCCTACGAGCAGTACGTC. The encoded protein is CASSEALARYSYEQYV.